Sequencing of this T cell receptor (beta chain) was carried out in a study of graft-versus-host responses after intestinal transplantation. About the study: Each transplant was multivisceral, liver-intestinal, or isolated intestinal. Once they had received anti-thymocyte globulin induction, all recipients took tacrolimus and steroids for three to four years.

The assay was immunoSEQ multiplex PCR, and TCRdb's table has in-frame clones only and misses some. The sample carries about 57,000 clones, about 90% recorded once. On this clone itself: As yet, its antigen is unknown.

The CDR3 consists of 17 residues. V was clipped by 2 bases and J by 3 bases; unmatched bases: 8. Germline V gene sequence: CDR1 SGHVS, CDR2 FNYEAQ. Study results and caveats: Some GvH clones appeared in ileal mucosa or blood before recipient bone marrow. Peak circulating GvH clone levels tracked with early post-transplant HvG declines.

Specimen: PBMCs, collected 26 days after transplant. This sequence joins TRBV7-6 and TRBJ2-1; 9 positions match TRBD1. This receptor was obtained from a human patient who received an intestinal transplant, so some T cells may come from the graft donor. The CDR3 sequence is CASSLSPGQGHYNEQFF. The CDR3 region has the DNA TGTGCCAGCAGCTTATCACCGGGACAGGGACACTACAATGAGCAGTTCTTC.